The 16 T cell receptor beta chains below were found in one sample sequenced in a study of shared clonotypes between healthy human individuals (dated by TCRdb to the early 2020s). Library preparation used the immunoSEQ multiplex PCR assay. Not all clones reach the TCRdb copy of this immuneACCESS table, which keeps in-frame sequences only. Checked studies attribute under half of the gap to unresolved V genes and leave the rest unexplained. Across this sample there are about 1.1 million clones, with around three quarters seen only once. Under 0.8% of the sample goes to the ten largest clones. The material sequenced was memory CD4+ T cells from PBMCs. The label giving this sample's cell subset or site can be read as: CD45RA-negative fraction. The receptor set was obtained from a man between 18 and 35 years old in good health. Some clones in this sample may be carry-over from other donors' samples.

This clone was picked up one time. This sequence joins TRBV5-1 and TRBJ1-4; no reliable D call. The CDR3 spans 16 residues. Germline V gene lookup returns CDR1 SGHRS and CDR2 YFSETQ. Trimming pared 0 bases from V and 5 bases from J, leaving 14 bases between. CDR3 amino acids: CASSLGVSVLNEKLFF. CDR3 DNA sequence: TGCGCCAGCAGCTTGGGGGTGTCCGTTCTCAATGAAAAACTGTTTTTT.

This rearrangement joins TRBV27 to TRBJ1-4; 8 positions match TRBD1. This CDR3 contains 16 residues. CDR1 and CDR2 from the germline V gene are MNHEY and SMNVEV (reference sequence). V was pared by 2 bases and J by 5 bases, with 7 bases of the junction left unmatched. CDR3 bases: TGTGCCAGCAGTTTACGGCAGGGGGCAGACAATGAAAAACTGTTTTTT. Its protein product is CASSLRQGADNEKLFF.

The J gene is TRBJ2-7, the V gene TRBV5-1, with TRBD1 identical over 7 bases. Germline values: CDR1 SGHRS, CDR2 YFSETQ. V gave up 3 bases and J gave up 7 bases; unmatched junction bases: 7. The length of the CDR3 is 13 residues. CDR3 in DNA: TGCGCCAGCAGCTGGCAGGGGGAAGGGGAGCAGTACTTC. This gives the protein CASSWQGEGEQYF. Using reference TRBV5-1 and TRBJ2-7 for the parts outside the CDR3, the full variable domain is KAGVTQTPRYLIKTRGQQVTLSCSPISGHRSVSWYQQTPGQGLQFLFEYFSETQRNKGNFPGRFSGRQFSNSRSEMNVSTLELGDSALYLCASSWQGEGEQYFGPGTRLTVT.

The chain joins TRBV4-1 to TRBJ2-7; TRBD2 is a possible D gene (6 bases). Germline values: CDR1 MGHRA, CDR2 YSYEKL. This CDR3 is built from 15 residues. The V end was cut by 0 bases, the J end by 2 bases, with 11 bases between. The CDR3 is CASSQDIQRAYEQYF. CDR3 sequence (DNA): TGCGCCAGCAGCCAAGATATCCAGCGGGCCTACGAGCAGTACTTC.

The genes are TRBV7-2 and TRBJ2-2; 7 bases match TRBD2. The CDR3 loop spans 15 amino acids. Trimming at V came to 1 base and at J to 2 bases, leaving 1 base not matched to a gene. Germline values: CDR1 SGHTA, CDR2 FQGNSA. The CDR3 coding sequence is TGTGCCAGCAGCTTAGGGACTAGAAACACCGGGGAGCTGTTTTTT. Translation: CASSLGTRNTGELFF.

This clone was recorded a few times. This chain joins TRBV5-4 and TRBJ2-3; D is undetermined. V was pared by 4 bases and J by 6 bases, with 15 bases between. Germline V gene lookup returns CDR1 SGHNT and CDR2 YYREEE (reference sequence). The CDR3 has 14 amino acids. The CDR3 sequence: CASSQSIGRDTQYF. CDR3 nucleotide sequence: TGTGCCAGCAGCCAATCTATCGGGCGGGATACGCAGTATTTT.

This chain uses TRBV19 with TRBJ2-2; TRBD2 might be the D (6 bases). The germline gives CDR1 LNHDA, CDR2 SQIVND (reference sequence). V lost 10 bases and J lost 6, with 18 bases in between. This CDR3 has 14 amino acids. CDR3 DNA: TGTGCCACGAAGCTAAAATGGGGGGCCGGGGAGCTGTTTTTT. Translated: CATKLKWGAGELFF.

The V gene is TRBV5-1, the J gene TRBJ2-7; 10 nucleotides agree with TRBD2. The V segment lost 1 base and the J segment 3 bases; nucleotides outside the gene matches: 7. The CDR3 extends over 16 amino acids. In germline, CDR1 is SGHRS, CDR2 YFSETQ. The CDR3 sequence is CASSLSLAGAGYEQYF. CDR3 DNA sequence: TGCGCCAGCAGCTTGAGCCTAGCGGGAGCCGGCTACGAGCAGTACTTC.

CDR3 in DNA: TGTGCCAGCTCGCCAGTAGCGGGAGGGCGCGAGCAGTACTTC. It yields the protein CASSPVAGGREQYF. The genes are TRBV18 and TRBJ2-7; 11 positions match TRBD2. The CDR3 spans 14 residues. Germline V CDR1 and CDR2: KGHSH, LQKENI. With V trimmed by 6 bases and J by 6 bases, 7 bases remained unmatched.

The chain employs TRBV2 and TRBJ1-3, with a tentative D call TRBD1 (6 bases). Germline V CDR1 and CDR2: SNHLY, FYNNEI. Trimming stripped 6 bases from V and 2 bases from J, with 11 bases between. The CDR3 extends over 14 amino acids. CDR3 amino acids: CASSEQGPGNTIYF. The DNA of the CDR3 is TGTGCCAGCAGCGAACAGGGCCCTGGAAACACCATATATTTT.

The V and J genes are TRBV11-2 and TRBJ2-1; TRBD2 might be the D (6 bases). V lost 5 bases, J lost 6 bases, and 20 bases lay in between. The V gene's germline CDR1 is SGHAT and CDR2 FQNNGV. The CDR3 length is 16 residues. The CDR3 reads CASSPPNRDFSNEQFF. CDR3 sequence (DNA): TGTGCCAGCAGCCCGCCGAACCGGGACTTCTCCAATGAGCAGTTCTTC.

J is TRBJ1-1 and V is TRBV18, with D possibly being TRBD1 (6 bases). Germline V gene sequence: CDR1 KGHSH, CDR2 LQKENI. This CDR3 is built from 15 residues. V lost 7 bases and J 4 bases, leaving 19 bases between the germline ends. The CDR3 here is CASLESTGGSTEAFF. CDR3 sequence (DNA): TGTGCCAGCTTAGAATCGACAGGCGGGAGCACTGAAGCTTTCTTT.

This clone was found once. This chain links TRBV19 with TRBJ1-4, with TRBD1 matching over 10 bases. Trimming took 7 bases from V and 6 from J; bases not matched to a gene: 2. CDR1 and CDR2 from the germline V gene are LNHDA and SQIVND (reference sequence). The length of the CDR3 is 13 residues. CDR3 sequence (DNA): TGTGCCAGTAACGGACAGGGGGATGAAAAACTGTTTTTT. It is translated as CASNGQGDEKLFF.

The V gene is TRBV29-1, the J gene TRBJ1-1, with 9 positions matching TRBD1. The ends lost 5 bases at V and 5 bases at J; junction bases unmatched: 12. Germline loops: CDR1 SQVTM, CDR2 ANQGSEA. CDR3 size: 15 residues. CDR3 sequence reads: CSVLGTNRGQTEAFF. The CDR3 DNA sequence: TGCAGCGTTCTCGGCACTAACAGGGGGCAGACTGAAGCTTTCTTT.

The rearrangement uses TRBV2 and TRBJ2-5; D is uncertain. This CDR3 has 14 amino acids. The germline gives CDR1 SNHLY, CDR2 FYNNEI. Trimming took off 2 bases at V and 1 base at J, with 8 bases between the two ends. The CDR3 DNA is TGTGCCAGCAGTGAAAGAACCCGCCAAGAGACCCAGTACTTC. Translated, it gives CASSERTRQETQYF.

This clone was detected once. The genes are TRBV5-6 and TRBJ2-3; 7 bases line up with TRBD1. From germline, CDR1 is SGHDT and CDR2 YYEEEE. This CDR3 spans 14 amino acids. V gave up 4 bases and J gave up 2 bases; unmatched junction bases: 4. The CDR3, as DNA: TGTGCCAGCAGCATAGGGGGCACCACAGATACGCAGTATTTT. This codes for CASSIGGTTDTQYF.